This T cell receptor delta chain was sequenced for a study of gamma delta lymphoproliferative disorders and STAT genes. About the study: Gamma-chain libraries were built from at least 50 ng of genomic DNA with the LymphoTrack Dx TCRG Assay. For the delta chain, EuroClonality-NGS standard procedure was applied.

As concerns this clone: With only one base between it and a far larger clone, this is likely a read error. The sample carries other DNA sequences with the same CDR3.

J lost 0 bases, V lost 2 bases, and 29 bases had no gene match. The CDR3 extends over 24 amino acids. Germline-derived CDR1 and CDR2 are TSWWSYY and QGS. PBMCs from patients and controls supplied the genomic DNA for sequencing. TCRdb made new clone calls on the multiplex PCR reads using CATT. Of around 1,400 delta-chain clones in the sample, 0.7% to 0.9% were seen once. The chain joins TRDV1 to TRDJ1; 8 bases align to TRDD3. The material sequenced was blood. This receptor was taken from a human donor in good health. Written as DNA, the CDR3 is TGTGCTCTTGGGGAATATTTGGTCGCTAATTTCATAACTGGGGGCCCGAAGTACACCGATAAACTCATCTTT. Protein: CALGEYLVANFITGGPKYTDKLIF.